A selection of T cell receptor beta chains follows, all from one sample in a study of blood T cell repertoires in COVID-19. Assay: immunoSEQ multiplex PCR; the TCRdb copy retains only in-frame clones and omits some. The sample consists of roughly 260,000 clones, around 90% of them appearing once. Sequencing input: peripheral blood. Every receptor here comes from a man aged 60-69 years who had recovered from COVID-19. The CDR3 runs from the conserved cysteine through the conserved F or W. A D gene is named only where the DNA matches it firmly. The size entry is marked missing in some rows and otherwise reads once, few, many or a size class.

TRBD1	TRBV7-9	-	TRBJ2-1	TGTGCCAGCAGCTTAGCGGACAGGTCCAATGAGCAGTTCTTC	CASSLADRSNEQFF
TRBD2	TRBV30	-	TRBJ2-3	TGTGCCTGGAGTGTACTAGCGGGGGGCCGCACAGATACGCAGTATTTT	CAWSVLAGGRTDTQYF
TRBD2	TRBV2	-	TRBJ2-1	TGTGCCAGCAGTGAAGCAACGACTAGCGGGGGGTGGGATGAGCAGTTCTTC	CASSEATTSGGWDEQFF
TRBD1	TRBV6-5	-	TRBJ1-2	TGTGCCAGCAGACCAGGACAGGGGGCGGGTTATGGCTACACCTTC	CASRPGQGAGYGYTF
TRBD1	TRBV4-2	-	TRBJ2-3	TGTGCCAGCAGCCAAGATTCGAGCGGACAGGGGGTCACAGATACGCAGTATTTT	CASSQDSSGQGVTDTQYF
TRBD2	TRBV4-2	-	TRBJ2-5	TGTGCCAGCAGCCAACCAGCAGTACGTCCCAGCGGGGGCACTACGACCCAGTACTTC	CASSQPAVRPSGGTTTQYF
TRBD2	TRBV5-1	once	TRBJ2-1	TGCGCCAGCAGCTTAGCGGGGGCCCAGGATGAGCAGTTCTTC	CASSLAGAQDEQFF
-	TRBV19	-	TRBJ1-5	TGTGCCAGTAGTCGGCGGGGGAGTTATCAGCCCCAGCATTTT	CASSRRGSYQPQHF
-	TRBV12-3/TRBV12-4	-	TRBJ1-1	TGTGCCAGCAGAAAACAGGGAGACACTGAAGCTTTCTTT	CASRKQGDTEAFF
-	TRBV6-1	-	TRBJ1-2	TGTGCCAGCAGTGAAAGGGGGAGGGGTGGCTACACCTTC	CASSERGRGGYTF
TRBD2	TRBV5-5	-	TRBJ2-3	TGTGCCAGCAGCGTTACCCTAGCGGGGGGCACAGATACGCAGTATTTT	CASSVTLAGGTDTQYF
-	TRBV9	-	TRBJ1-2	TGTGCCAGCAGTCCAGGCACGGCCTATGGCTACACCTTC	CASSPGTAYGYTF
-	TRBV6-5	-	TRBJ1-2	TGTGCCAGCAGCAGCTATGGCTACACCTTC	CASSSYGYTF
-	TRBV7-2	-	TRBJ2-7	TGTGCCAGCAGCCCCAGGAGGGGCAGCTACGAGCAGTACTTC	CASSPRRGSYEQYF
-	TRBV5-4	once	TRBJ1-4	TGTGCCAGCAGCTTGACAGGGTCCCGAGGTGAAAAACTGTTTTTT	CASSLTGSRGEKLFF
-	TRBV2	-	TRBJ2-5	TGTGCCAGCAGTGAAAAGGGGGTGTCCCCTCAAGAGACCCAGTACTTC	CASSEKGVSPQETQYF
TRBD1	TRBV7-3	once	TRBJ1-6	TGTGCCAGCAGCCGTGACAGGGGAAGGCCCCTCCACTTT	CASSRDRGRPLHF
TRBD1	TRBV10-1	-	TRBJ2-7	TGCGCCAGCAGTGACCCGGGACAGGGGACCTACGAGCAGTACTTC	CASSDPGQGTYEQYF
-	TRBV27	-	TRBJ2-1	TGTGCCAGCAGTTTACAGGGATGGTACAATGAGCAGTTCTTC	CASSLQGWYNEQFF
TRBD1	TRBV7-9	-	TRBJ2-3	TGTGCCAGCAGCTGGGACAGTAGCACAGATACGCAGTATTTT	CASSWDSSTDTQYF
-	TRBV6-6	-	TRBJ1-4	TGTGCCAGCAGTACGGACATACATTATGAAAAACTGTTTTTT	CASSTDIHYEKLFF
-	TRBV7-8	-	TRBJ1-3	TGTGCCAGCAGCTTAGCGTTCCGACAGGTCCGCTCTGGAAACACCATATATTTT	CASSLAFRQVRSGNTIYF
TRBD1	TRBV29-1	-	TRBJ1-1	TGCAGCGGGTGGACAGGGGGGACTGAAGCTTTCTTT	CSGWTGGTEAFF
TRBD2	TRBV6-6	-	TRBJ2-5	TGTGCCAGCAGTCCCGCTCCGGGGACTAGCGGGCAAGAGACCCAGTACTTC	CASSPAPGTSGQETQYF
-	TRBV21-1	-	TRBJ1-4	TGTGCCAGCAGCAAAGGATCAGGGGACACATATGAAAAACTGTTTTTT	CASSKGSGDTYEKLFF